What follows is one T cell receptor (beta chain) and its context. This specimen belongs to a study of blood T cell repertoires in COVID-19. Study information: Specimens from acute and convalescent COVID-19 originated in the United States, Italy and Spain. The analysed material was cDNA or gDNA that came from T cells, B-cell-depleted T cells, or PBMCs.

Generated by immunoSEQ multiplex PCR, the TCRdb table keeps only in-frame clones and is missing some. The sample records about 150,000 clones, approximately 88% being singletons. Between the trimmed V and J ends, which lost 5 bases and 7 bases, there was a span of 15 bases. Germline CDR1 SGHVS, CDR2 FNYEAQ. The CDR3 is 15 residues long. This chain links TRBV7-6 with TRBJ1-6, with D perhaps TRBD1 (5 bases). Sequenced: peripheral blood. This clonotype was obtained from a man between 70 and 80 years old with acute or convalescent COVID-19. The CDR3 loop reads CASSPRQGVNSPLHF. CDR3 in DNA: TGTGCCAGCAGCCCCCGGCAGGGCGTAAATTCACCCCTCCACTTT.